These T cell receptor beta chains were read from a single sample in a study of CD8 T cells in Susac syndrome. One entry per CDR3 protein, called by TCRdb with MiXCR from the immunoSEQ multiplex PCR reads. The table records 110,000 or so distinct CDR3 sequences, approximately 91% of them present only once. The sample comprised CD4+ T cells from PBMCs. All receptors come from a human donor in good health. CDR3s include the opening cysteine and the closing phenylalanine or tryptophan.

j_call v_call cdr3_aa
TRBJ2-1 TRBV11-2 CASSLGGQNRGEQFF
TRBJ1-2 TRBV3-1 CASSQDNYGYTF
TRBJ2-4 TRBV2 CASSDGPGSNIQYF
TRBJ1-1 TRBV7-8 CASSVSTEAFF
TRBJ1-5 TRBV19 CASSITGASQPQHF
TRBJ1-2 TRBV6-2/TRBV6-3 CASSYGTVYGYTF
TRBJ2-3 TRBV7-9 CASSSWDTDTQYF
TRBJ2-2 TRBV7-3 CASSPQGNTGELFF
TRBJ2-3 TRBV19 CASSLGRRRGTDTQYF
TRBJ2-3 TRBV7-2 CASRTRDSTDTQYF
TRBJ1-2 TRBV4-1 CASSPGGDFRGYTF
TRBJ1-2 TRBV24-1 CATSDSGLNYGYTF
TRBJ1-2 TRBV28 CASSLGQGDYGYTF
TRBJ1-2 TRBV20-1 CSAREGGNYGYTF
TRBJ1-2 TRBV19 CASSIAREANYGYTF
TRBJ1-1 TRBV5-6 CASSGTLNTEAFF
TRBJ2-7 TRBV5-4 CASSLDFGQGGLEQYF
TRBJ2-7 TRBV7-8 CASSPVDRLSYEQYF
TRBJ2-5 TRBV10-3 CAIGLAGSQETQYF
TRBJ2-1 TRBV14 CASSQDPTSRGLGNEQFF
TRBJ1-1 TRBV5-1 CASSADRGQTEAFF
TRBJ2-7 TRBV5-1 CASSLWDRDKEYEQYF